The 17 T cell receptor beta chains in this list originate from one sample, sequenced in a study of regulatory T cells in long-lasting Graves disease. In building TCR beta libraries, iRepertoire HTBI primers were used together with Arm-PCR of CDR3 regions. TCRdb re-called the multiplex PCR reads through MiXCR, storing one row per CDR3 protein. The table lists 400,000 to 500,000 distinct CDR3 sequences, 16% of them singletons. Specified time point: newly diagnosed GD, antithyroid drugs for less than 3 months. RNA extracted from PBMCs served as the sequencing template. These same records also appear under a second study, on T cells in Graves' hyperthyroidism and ophthalmopathy.

The specimen was peripheral blood mononuclear cells (PBMCs), collected at new diagnosis, from a patient treated with antithyroid drugs. The receptors shown here come from a woman under 30 with Graves disease.

In this sample, this clonotype turned up many times. CDR3 sequence reads: CASSLKPQGRVDTQYF. CDR3 DNA: TGTGCCAGCAGTTTAAAGCCACAGGGGCGGGTAGATACGCAGTATTTT. The chain joins TRBV27 to TRBJ2-3, with TRBD1 identical over 7 bases. This CDR3 is 16 amino acids long. Germline-derived CDR1 and CDR2 are MNHEY and SMNVEV (reference sequence). Trimming at V came to 2 bases and at J to 5 bases, leaving 10 bases not matched to a gene.

This clonotype was counted a few times. A much more abundant neighbour one base away suggests this may be a read error. The chain uses TRBV2 and TRBJ1-3, with a weak D call TRBD1 (6 bases). Germline V gene sequence: CDR1 SNHLY, CDR2 FYNNEI. Trimming took off 8 bases at V and 2 bases at J, with 7 bases between the two ends. The CDR3 has 12 residues. The CDR3 here is CASGDTGNTIYF. The CDR3 DNA is TGTGCCAGCGGGGACACTGGAAACACCATATATTTT.

In this sample, this clonotype turned up many times. This chain joins TRBV9 and TRBJ2-1; 8 bases line up with TRBD2. CDR3 size: 15 residues. V shed 3 bases and J 0 bases; nucleotides not matched to a gene: 2. Germline-derived CDR1 and CDR2 are SGDLS and YYNGEE. The CDR3 protein is CASSAGRDSYNEQFF. As DNA, the CDR3 is TGTGCCAGCAGCGCCGGGAGGGACTCCTACAATGAGCAGTTCTTC.

This clonotype was seen only a few times. The chain combines TRBV19 with TRBJ2-2, with 7 bases identical to TRBD1. The CDR3 totals 15 residues. Germline assignment: CDR1 LNHDA and CDR2 SQIVND (reference sequence). Trimming at V came to 7 bases and at J to 4 bases, leaving 9 bases not matched to a gene. The CDR3 DNA sequence: TGTGCCAGTAACGCCGGGACAGTGGGCACCGGGGAGCTGTTTTTT. Its translation: CASNAGTVGTGELFF.

This clonotype was detected a few times. The chain is built from TRBV12-3 or TRBV12-4 and TRBJ1-5; 9 bases map to TRBD1. CDR3 length equals 19 residues. Trimming cost V 6 bases and J 1 base; bases outside gene matches: 16. The CDR3 protein is CASSVGPGTGYDSNQPQHF. CDR3 DNA sequence: TGTGCCAGCAGCGTAGGCCCCGGGACAGGGTACGACAGCAATCAGCCCCAGCATTTT.

The CDR3 loop is CASSGSEFGEEQYF. The CDR3 nucleotides are TGTGCCAGCAGTGGTTCAGAGTTTGGGGAGGAGCAGTACTTC. The chain has TRBV28 and TRBJ2-7, with D possibly TRBD2 on 5 matching bases. The CDR3 covers 14 residues. Trimming stripped 5 bases from V and 7 bases from J, with 18 bases between. The germline gives CDR1 MDHEN, CDR2 SYDVKM. The full variable domain, with the rest looked up from reference TRBV28 and TRBJ2-7, is DVKVTQSSRYLVKRTGEKVFLECVQDMDHENMFWYRQDPGLGLRLIYFSYDVKMKEKGDIPEGYSVSREKKERFSLILESASTNQTSMYLCASSGSEFGEEQYFGPGTRLTVT.

The rearrangement uses TRBV20-1 and TRBJ1-5; 11 positions match TRBD1. The CDR3 contains 16 residues. CDR1 is DFQATT and CDR2 is SNEGSKA in the germline V gene (reference sequence). Trimming at V came to 0 bases and at J to 1 base, leaving 2 bases not matched to a gene. CDR3 coding DNA: TGCAGTGCTAGAGACTGGGACAGGGGGAGCAATCAGCCCCAGCATTTT. It is translated as CSARDWDRGSNQPQHF.

This clonotype was seen repeatedly, ten times or more. V gene TRBV6-2 or TRBV6-3 combines with J gene TRBJ1-1, with D hard to call. The ends were cut back, 2 bases at V and 5 bases at J, with 3 bases in the middle. Germline CDR1 and CDR2: MNHEY and SVGEGT. This CDR3 spans 11 amino acids. The CDR3 here is CASSYRTEAFF. CDR3 bases: TGTGCCAGCAGTTACAGGACTGAAGCTTTCTTT.

Comment on this clonotype: A read error is the likely source, as a far larger clone sits one nucleotide away. The rearrangement joins TRBV28 to TRBJ2-1; 13 bases map to TRBD2. The CDR3 extends over 15 amino acids. Germline V lookup: CDR1 MDHEN, CDR2 SYDVKM. Trimming cost V 6 bases and J 10 bases; bases outside gene matches: 9. This CDR3 is CASSPTGLAGYEQFF. The CDR3 region has the DNA TGTGCCAGCAGCCCGACGGGACTAGCGGGATACGAGCAGTTCTTC.

In nucleotides, the CDR3 is TGTGCCAGCAGCGTCGGCGGAGAGGGCTACGAGCAGTACTTC. It specifies CASSVGGEGYEQYF. The rearrangement uses TRBV9 and TRBJ2-7, with D possibly TRBD2 on 5 matching bases. With 2 bases removed from V and 3 bases from J, the gap between germline ends came to 12 bases. The CDR3 runs 14 residues. Germline assignment: CDR1 SGDLS and CDR2 YYNGEE.

V is TRBV10-2 and J is TRBJ1-4; TRBD1 agrees at 9 bases. From germline, CDR1 is WSHSY and CDR2 SAAADI. CDR3 length: 16 amino acids. V lost 9 bases to trimming and J lost 0 bases; unmatched junction nucleotides: 8. CDR3 residues: CAREGQGPATNEKLFF. The DNA of the CDR3 is TGCGCCAGGGAGGGACAGGGACCTGCAACTAATGAAAAACTGTTTTTT.

As to this clonotype: It differs at one base from a far larger clone, so likely a read error. The chain recombines TRBV3-1 with TRBJ2-5, with 14 bases that match TRBD2. Germline V lookup: CDR1 LGHDT, CDR2 YNNKEL (reference sequence). This CDR3 is 17 amino acids long. The V and J ends lost 4 bases and 11 bases, in that order; junction bases with no gene match: 15. The CDR3 spells CASSRGTSGSLKNEQYF. The CDR3 DNA is TGTGCCAGCAGCCGAGGGACTAGCGGGAGCTTAAAAAATGAGCAGTACTTC.

A remark on this clonotype: This could be a read error, since a much larger clone is one nucleotide away. This likely comes from a read error, as the CDR3 has no conserved phenylalanine or tryptophan at its end. The chain carries TRBV28 and TRBJ1-2; D call uncertain. Per germline, CDR1 MDHEN and CDR2 SYDVKM. The CDR3 totals 13 residues. V was clipped by 3 bases and J by 3 bases, with 8 bases between them. The CDR3 spells CASSFSRYYGYTS. The DNA of the CDR3 is TGTGCCAGCAGTTTCTCTCGATACTATGGCTACACCTCC.

Details on this clonotype: A much larger clone lies a single base off, so this may be a read error. This chain links TRBV12-3 or TRBV12-4 with TRBJ2-7; 11 bases are a match to TRBD1. Trimming at V came to 6 bases and at J to 7 bases, leaving 11 bases not matched to a gene. This CDR3 has 15 amino acids. The CDR3 is CASSLGQGAWNEQYF. The CDR3 DNA sequence: TGTGCCAGCAGCCTTGGACAGGGGGCATGGAATGAGCAGTACTTC.

The chain is built from TRBV6-1 and TRBJ2-3; TRBD2 matches at 10 bases. The CDR3 runs to 17 residues. Germline V lookup: CDR1 MNHNS, CDR2 SASEGT. The V and J ends lost 5 bases and 1 base, in that order; junction bases with no gene match: 9. CDR3 sequence: CASSLNAGTSGTDTQYF. The CDR3, as DNA: TGTGCCAGCAGTCTTAATGCCGGGACTAGCGGCACAGATACGCAGTATTTT.

The table lists this clonotype with a few counts. The chain links TRBV30 to TRBJ2-3, with TRBD2 identical over 7 bases. CDR3 size: 17 residues. Losses at the gene ends were 3 bases for V and 2 bases for J; bases not matched to a gene: 14. Per germline, CDR1 GTSNPN and CDR2 SVGIG (reference sequence). CDR3 sequence reads: CAWRPREPHKPTDTQYF. In nucleotides, the CDR3 is TGTGCCTGGAGGCCGCGGGAGCCCCACAAACCCACAGATACGCAGTATTTT.

The gene calls are TRBV6-2 or TRBV6-3 and TRBJ2-2, with 9 bases that match TRBD2. J was trimmed by 2 bases and V by 7 bases; bases with no gene match: 11. The CDR3 is made up of 17 amino acids. The germline gives CDR1 MNHEY, CDR2 SVGEGT. The CDR3 sequence is CASKAPRLAENTGELFF. The CDR3 bases are TGTGCCAGCAAGGCCCCGAGACTAGCGGAAAACACCGGGGAGCTGTTTTTT.